Following are 27 T cell receptor beta chains from one sample sequenced in a study of CD8+CD57+ T cells in acquired aplastic anemia (dated by TCRdb to 2016 to 2019). Patients chosen for sequencing had shown expansion of CD8+CD57+ cells by flow cytometry. Sequenced using an Illumina HiSeq 2000. Genomic DNA served as template for TCR beta VDJ combination and CDR3 sequence profiling. The public reads were run again by TCRdb, first through fastp at Q25 and then through MiXCR, and only productive beta chains were kept. Entries that share a CDR3 protein sequence are merged under the most common genes and DNA. The sample table records approximately 180,000 distinct CDR3 sequences; 48% of these occur just once. Under 2% of the sample is held by the ten biggest clonotypes. Specimen: sorted CD4+, CD8+, or CD8+CD57+ T cells (not recorded which) from PBMCs. The receptors stem from a human donor with aplastic anemia.

The chain links TRBV29-1 to TRBJ1-5; TRBD1 might be the D (6 bases). The CDR3 is made up of 13 amino acids. Trimming removed 5 bases from V and 2 bases from J, with 10 bases in between. Germline values: CDR1 SQVTM, CDR2 ANQGSEA. CDR3 sequence: CSVRSGGNQPQHF. The CDR3 nucleotides are TGCAGCGTTCGATCAGGGGGCAATCAGCCCCAGCATTTT.

The gene calls are TRBV3-1 and TRBJ1-4; TRBD1 matches 7 bases. CDR3 size: 14 residues. V lost 3 bases, J lost 7 bases, and 5 bases stayed unmatched. Germline CDR1 is LGHDT and CDR2 is YNNKEL (reference sequence). The chain's CDR3 is CASSHDSGGEKLFF. CDR3 bases: TGTGCCAGCAGCCATGACTCAGGGGGTGAAAAACTGTTTTTT.

This clonotype showed up just a few times. This rearrangement joins TRBV18 to TRBJ1-1; D may be TRBD1 (6 bases). Per germline, CDR1 KGHSH and CDR2 LQKENI. The germline V and J ends were trimmed by 3 bases and 1 base, with 9 bases remaining between them. There are 14 residues in the CDR3. As DNA, the CDR3 is TGTGCCAGCTCACCTGGACAGCCGAACACTGAAGCTTTCTTT. Encoded protein: CASSPGQPNTEAFF.

This chain connects TRBV12-3 or TRBV12-4 to TRBJ2-7; 11 bases map to TRBD2. The CDR3 spans 17 residues. The V and J ends lost 6 bases and 0 bases, in that order; junction bases with no gene match: 10. CDR3 protein: CASRQTSGGIPSYEQYF. In DNA, the CDR3 is TGTGCCAGCAGACAAACTAGCGGGGGTATCCCCTCCTACGAGCAGTACTTC.

This chain joins TRBV7-4 and TRBJ2-2; 8 bases are a match to TRBD1. The V gene end was trimmed by 6 bases and the J gene end by 6 bases; junction bases not matched to a gene: 3. The CDR3 has 13 residues. Germline V gene sequence: CDR1 SGHVT, CDR2 SQSDAQ. The CDR3 spells CASRRQGPGELFF. The CDR3 region has the DNA TGTGCCAGCAGAAGACAGGGGCCCGGGGAGCTGTTTTTT. Variable domain in full (rest from reference TRBV7-4 and TRBJ2-2): GAGVSQSPRYKVAKRGRDVALRCDSISGHVTLYWYRQTLGQGSEVLTYSQSDAQRDKSGRPSGRFSAERPERSVSTLKIQRTEQGDSAVYLCASRRQGPGELFFGEGSRLTVL.

This clonotype was counted many times. The chain recombines TRBV6-1 with TRBJ1-4; TRBD1 matches at 8 bases. Germline loops: CDR1 MNHNS, CDR2 SASEGT. The CDR3 sequence is 13 residues long. Unmatched junction bases numbered 4, after V lost 3 bases and J lost 10 bases. The CDR3 sequence is CASSDRGLGKLFF. CDR3 DNA: TGTGCCAGCAGTGACAGGGGGCTCGGAAAACTGTTTTTT.

The table lists this clonotype with many counts. The chain couples TRBV6-5 to TRBJ2-7; the match to TRBD1 covers 10 bases. Germline assignment: CDR1 MNHEY and CDR2 SVGAGI. The J segment lost 2 bases and the V segment lost 0 bases, leaving 7 bases of the junction unmatched. CDR3 length: 17 amino acids. The CDR3 here is CASSYSTSGTGAYEQYF. CDR3 DNA sequence: TGTGCCAGCAGTTACTCGACTAGTGGGACAGGGGCCTACGAGCAGTACTTC.

The chain couples TRBV9 to TRBJ2-5; TRBD2 is a possible D gene (6 bases). CDR3 size: 16 residues. Germline CDR1 and CDR2: SGDLS and YYNGEE. Trimming left V 3 bases short and J 3 bases short, with 18 bases between. The CDR3 reads CASSAEGGGIEETQYF. CDR3 in DNA: TGTGCCAGCAGCGCAGAGGGTGGCGGGATCGAAGAGACCCAGTACTTC.

The chain joins TRBV7-9 to TRBJ2-7, with D perhaps TRBD1 (5 bases). V was clipped by 7 bases and J by 6 bases, with 13 bases between them. Germline V gene data show CDR1 as SEHNR and CDR2 as FQNEAQ (reference sequence). The CDR3 is made up of 12 amino acids. The CDR3 sequence: CASNLNGAEQYF. CDR3 coding DNA: TGTGCCAGCAACCTTAATGGGGCCGAGCAGTACTTC.

This sequence joins TRBV19 and TRBJ2-2; D uncertain. V gave up 8 bases and J gave up 5 bases, with 9 bases separating them. The CDR3 contains 12 residues. Germline V CDR1 and CDR2: LNHDA, SQIVND (reference sequence). The CDR3 DNA reads TGTGCCAGTCTCACATGGACCGGGGAGCTGTTTTTT. This translates into CASLTWTGELFF.

The chain is built from TRBV7-6 and TRBJ2-1; unclear D gene. The CDR3 length is 10 residues. Germline V gene sequence: CDR1 SGHVS, CDR2 FNYEAQ. Trimming removed 8 bases at V and 10 bases at J, with 9 bases between. The CDR3 DNA is TGTGCCAGCTTAGAGTGCGAGCAGTTCTTC. As protein: CASLECEQFF.

The sample holds one count of this clonotype. The V call is TRBV7-8, the J call TRBJ2-3, with 12 bases that match TRBD2. V gave up 0 bases and J gave up 0 bases; unmatched junction bases: 1. The CDR3 extends over 17 amino acids. Germline V CDR1 and CDR2: SGHVS, FQNEAQ. The DNA of the CDR3 is TGTGCCAGCAGCTTAGCGACTAGCGGGAGCAGCACAGATACGCAGTATTTT. It translates to CASSLATSGSSTDTQYF.

This sequence joins TRBV10-3 and TRBJ1-1; D remains ambiguous. V was cut by 3 bases and J by 6 bases, with 11 bases left in between. The length of the CDR3 is 13 residues. The germline CDR1 and CDR2 sequences are ENHRY and SYGVKD. The CDR3 sequence: CAISDIGSAEAFF. Here the CDR3 DNA reads TGTGCCATCAGTGACATAGGAAGCGCTGAAGCTTTCTTT.

At least ten counts were recorded for this clonotype. The chain couples TRBV5-1 to TRBJ1-5, with 10 bases identical to TRBD1. The ends lost 4 bases at V and 5 bases at J; junction bases unmatched: 3. Germline values: CDR1 SGHRS, CDR2 YFSETQ. This CDR3 has 14 amino acids. The CDR3, as DNA: TGCGCCAGCAGCCCTGGACAGGGGGATCAGCCCCAGCATTTT. Translated, it gives CASSPGQGDQPQHF.

This clonotype is a singleton in its sample. A read error is likely, as this CDR3 ends without the conserved phenylalanine or tryptophan. This chain joins TRBV2 and TRBJ1-5; 8 positions agree with TRBD1. The junction had 16 bases not matched to a gene; V was cut back by 11 bases and J by 7 bases. Germline V gene lookup returns CDR1 SNHLY and CDR2 FYNNEI. The CDR3 spans 15 residues. The CDR3 here is CACSPSGQGGQPQHS. The CDR3 DNA follows: TGTGCCTGCTCACCGAGTGGACAGGGCGGGCAGCCCCAGCATTCT.

There are many counts of this clonotype. V gene TRBV7-2 combines with J gene TRBJ2-5; perhaps TRBD1 as D (5 bases). The V and J ends lost 5 bases and 2 bases respectively, with 12 bases between them. Germline V gene sequence: CDR1 SGHTA, CDR2 FQGNSA. CDR3 length: 14 amino acids. The CDR3 here is CASSEGALQETQYF. CDR3 DNA sequence: TGTGCCAGCAGCGAAGGGGCTCTGCAAGAGACCCAGTACTTC.

This rearrangement joins TRBV2 to TRBJ1-2; 10 bases agree with TRBD1. The CDR3 spans 17 residues. V was pared by 6 bases and J by 5 bases, with 15 bases of the junction left unmatched. Germline V gene data show CDR1 as SNHLY and CDR2 as FYNNEI. CDR3 sequence: CASSQYDRRQGAYGYTF. The CDR3 DNA sequence: TGTGCCAGCAGCCAATACGACAGGAGACAGGGGGCATATGGCTACACCTTC.

This clonotype was found a few times. A much bigger clone sits one base away, suggesting this may be a read error. The chain is built from TRBV20-1 and TRBJ1-2, with D tentatively TRBD1 (6 bases). V lost 0 bases to trimming and J lost 4 bases, with 18 bases between them. CDR1 is DFQATT, CDR2 SNEGSKA, per germline (reference sequence). This CDR3 contains 16 residues. CDR3 in amino acids: CSARDLGAVRAYGYTF. The CDR3 DNA is TGCAGTGCTAGAGATCTGGGGGCCGTTCGGGCCTATGGCTACACCTTC.

The chain has TRBV24-1 and TRBJ2-3; D gene unclear. CDR1 is KGHDR, CDR2 SFDVKD, per germline. This CDR3 is 12 amino acids long. V dropped 11 bases and J dropped 4 bases, with 12 bases sitting between them. CDR3 nucleotide sequence: TGTGCCAGCAGACCAGGTGCAGATACGCAGTATTTT. This gives the protein CASRPGADTQYF.

This chain joins TRBV20-1 and TRBJ1-1; D remains unclear. This CDR3 is 11 amino acids long. V was shortened by 3 bases and J by 6 bases, with 8 bases between the two germline ends. Germline CDR1 is DFQATT and CDR2 is SNEGSKA (reference sequence). DNA for the CDR3: TGCAGTGCTAGGAAGCAGCCTGAAGCTTTCTTT. As protein: CSARKQPEAFF.

This clonotype has a handful of counts. The chain joins TRBV2 to TRBJ1-5, with D unresolved. Germline loops: CDR1 SNHLY, CDR2 FYNNEI. V gave up 4 bases and J gave up 0 bases, with 7 bases separating them. This CDR3 is built from 14 residues. CDR3 protein: CASSGVNSNQPQHF. For the CDR3, the DNA is TGTGCCAGCAGTGGGGTAAATAGCAATCAGCCCCAGCATTTT.

There are many counts of this clonotype. The V and J genes are TRBV10-3 and TRBJ1-1; no clear D. This CDR3 region has 13 residues. The V end lost 4 bases, the J end lost 3 bases, and 9 bases lay between the germline ends. Germline lookup yields CDR1 ENHRY and CDR2 SYGVKD. The CDR3 loop reads CAISGRADTEAFF. The CDR3 DNA follows: TGTGCCATCAGTGGGCGCGCGGACACTGAAGCTTTCTTT.

This clonotype has only a few counts. The rearrangement links TRBV4-3 to TRBJ1-3; D not certain. The germline CDR1 and CDR2 sequences are LGHNA and YSLEER. CDR3 length: 16 residues. The V gene lost 4 bases and the J gene lost 6 bases, with 19 bases spanning the gap. The CDR3 DNA reads TGCGCCAGCAGCCGCAGAGGCTCCGCCGTGGAAAACACCATATATTTT. The encoded protein is CASSRRGSAVENTIYF.

The chain is built from TRBV10-3 and TRBJ2-7; no definite D call. This CDR3 is built from 11 residues. The ends were cut back, 0 bases at V and 10 bases at J, with 7 bases in the middle. The germline V gene has CDR1 ENHRY and CDR2 SYGVKD. DNA for the CDR3: TGTGCCATCAGTGAGTCACGGATCCAGTACTTC. Translating gives CAISESRIQYF.

The V and J genes are TRBV9 and TRBJ2-2, with D hard to call. Trimming shortened V by 4 bases and J by 5 bases, and 6 bases separated the two germline ends. Germline CDR1 is SGDLS and CDR2 is YYNGEE. The CDR3 runs 12 residues. The CDR3 reads CASSRPTGELFF. The CDR3 region has the DNA TGTGCCAGCAGCCGACCTACCGGGGAGCTGTTTTTT.

A word on this clonotype: Germline is not matched at one junction end, which may reflect a read error. The V call is TRBV9, the J call TRBJ1-1; D perhaps matches TRBD1 (6 bases). Germline CDR1 and CDR2: SGDLS and YYNGEE. This CDR3 is built from 17 residues. This CDR3 reads CAGSVDPIGGVNTEAFF. The CDR3 DNA follows: TGTGCCGGCAGCGTAGATCCCATAGGGGGGGTGAACACTGAAGCTTTCTTT.

V usage is TRBV25-1 and J usage is TRBJ1-5; 7 bases align to TRBD1. The germline V gene has CDR1 MGHDK and CDR2 SYGVNS. The CDR3 totals 17 residues. The V and J ends lost 11 bases and 2 bases, in that order; junction bases with no gene match: 18. The CDR3 reads CAYSHKPGQGGNQPQHF. The CDR3 DNA reads as TGTGCCTACAGCCACAAACCGGGGCAGGGGGGCAATCAGCCCCAGCATTTT.